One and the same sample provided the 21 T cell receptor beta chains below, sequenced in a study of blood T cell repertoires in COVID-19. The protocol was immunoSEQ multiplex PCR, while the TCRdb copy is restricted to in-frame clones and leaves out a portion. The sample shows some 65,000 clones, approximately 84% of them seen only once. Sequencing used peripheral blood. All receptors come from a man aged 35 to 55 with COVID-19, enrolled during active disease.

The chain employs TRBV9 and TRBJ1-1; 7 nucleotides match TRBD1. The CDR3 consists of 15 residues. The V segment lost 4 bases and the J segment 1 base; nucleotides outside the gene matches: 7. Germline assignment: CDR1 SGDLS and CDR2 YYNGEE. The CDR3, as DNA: TGTGCCAGCAGCCCCAGACAGGGCGCGAACACTGAAGCTTTCTTT. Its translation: CASSPRQGANTEAFF.

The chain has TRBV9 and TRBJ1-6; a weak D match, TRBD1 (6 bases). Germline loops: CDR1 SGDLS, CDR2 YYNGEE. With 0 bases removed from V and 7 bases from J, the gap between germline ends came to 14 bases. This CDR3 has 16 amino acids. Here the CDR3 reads CASSVGAGTQNSPLHF. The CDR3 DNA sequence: TGTGCCAGCAGCGTAGGTGCAGGGACACAGAATTCACCCCTCCACTTT.

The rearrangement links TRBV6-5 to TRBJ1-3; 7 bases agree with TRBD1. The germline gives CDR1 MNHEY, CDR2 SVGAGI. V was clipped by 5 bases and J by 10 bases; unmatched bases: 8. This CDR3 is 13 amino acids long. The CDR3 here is CASSTRDRETIYF. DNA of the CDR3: TGTGCCAGCAGTACCCGGGACAGAGAAACCATATATTTT.

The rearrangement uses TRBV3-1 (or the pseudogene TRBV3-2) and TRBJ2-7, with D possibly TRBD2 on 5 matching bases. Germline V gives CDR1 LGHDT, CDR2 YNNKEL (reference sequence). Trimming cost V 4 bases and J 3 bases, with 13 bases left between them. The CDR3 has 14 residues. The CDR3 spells CASSPGERIYEQYF. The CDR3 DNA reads TGTGCCAGCAGCCCCGGCGAGCGGATCTACGAGCAGTACTTC.

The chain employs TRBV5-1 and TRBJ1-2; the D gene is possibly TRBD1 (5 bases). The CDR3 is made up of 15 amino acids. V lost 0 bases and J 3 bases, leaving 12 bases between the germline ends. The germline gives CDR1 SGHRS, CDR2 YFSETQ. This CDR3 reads CASSLGPGGDYGYTF. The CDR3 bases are TGCGCCAGCAGCTTGGGCCCTGGGGGGGACTATGGCTACACCTTC.

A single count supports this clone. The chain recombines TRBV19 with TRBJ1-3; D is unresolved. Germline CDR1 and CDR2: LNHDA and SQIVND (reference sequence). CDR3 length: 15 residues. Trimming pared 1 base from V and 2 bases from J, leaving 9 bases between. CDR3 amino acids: CASSIGGLPGNTIYF. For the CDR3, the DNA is TGTGCCAGTAGTATAGGTGGGCTCCCTGGAAACACCATATATTTT.

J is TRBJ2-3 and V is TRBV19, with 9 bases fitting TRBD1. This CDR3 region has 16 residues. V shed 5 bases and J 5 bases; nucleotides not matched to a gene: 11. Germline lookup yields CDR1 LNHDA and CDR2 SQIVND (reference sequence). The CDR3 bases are TGTGCCAGTAGTTTCTCCCCGGGACAGGGAATAGATACGCAGTATTTT. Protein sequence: CASSFSPGQGIDTQYF. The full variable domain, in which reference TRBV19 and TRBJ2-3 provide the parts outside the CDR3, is DGGITQSPKYLFRKEGQNVTLSCEQNLNHDAMYWYRQDPGQGLRLIYYSQIVNDFQKGDIAEGYSVSREKKESFPLTVTSAQKNPTAFYLCASSFSPGQGIDTQYFGPGTRLTVL.

The CDR3: CASSVQVGPSGANVLTF. The CDR3 DNA sequence: TGTGCCAGCAGTGTGCAGGTGGGTCCCTCTGGGGCCAACGTCCTGACTTTC. The gene calls are TRBV6-1 and TRBJ2-6, with no clear D. Germline loops: CDR1 MNHNS, CDR2 SASEGT. The ends were cut back, 4 bases at V and 0 bases at J, with 13 bases in the middle. The CDR3 extends over 17 amino acids.

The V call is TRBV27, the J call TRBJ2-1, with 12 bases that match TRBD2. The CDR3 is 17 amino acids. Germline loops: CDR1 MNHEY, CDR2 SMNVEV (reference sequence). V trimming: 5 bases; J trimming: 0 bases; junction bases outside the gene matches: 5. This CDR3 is CASSPSGGGSSYNEQFF. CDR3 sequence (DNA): TGTGCCAGCAGTCCTAGCGGGGGGGGAAGCTCCTACAATGAGCAGTTCTTC.

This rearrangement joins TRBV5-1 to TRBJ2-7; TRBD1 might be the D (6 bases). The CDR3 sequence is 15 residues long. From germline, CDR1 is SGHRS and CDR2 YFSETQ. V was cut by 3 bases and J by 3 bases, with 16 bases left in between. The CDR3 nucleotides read TGCGCCAGCAGCTCCGCCGGGACACCCTACTACGAGCAGTACTTC. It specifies CASSSAGTPYYEQYF.

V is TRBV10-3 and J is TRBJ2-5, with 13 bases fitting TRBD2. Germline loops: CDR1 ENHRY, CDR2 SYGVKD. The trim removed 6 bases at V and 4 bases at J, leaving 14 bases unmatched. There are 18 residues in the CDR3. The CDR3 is CAISRDSILAGGPETQYF. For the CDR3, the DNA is TGTGCCATCAGCCGAGATTCTATACTAGCGGGGGGGCCAGAGACCCAGTACTTC.

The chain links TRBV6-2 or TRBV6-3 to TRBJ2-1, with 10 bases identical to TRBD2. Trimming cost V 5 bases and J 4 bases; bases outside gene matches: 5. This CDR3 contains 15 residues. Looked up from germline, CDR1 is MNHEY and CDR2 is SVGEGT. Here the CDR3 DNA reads TGTGCCAGCAGTCTACTAGCGGGGTTATACAATGAGCAGTTCTTC. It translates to CASSLLAGLYNEQFF.

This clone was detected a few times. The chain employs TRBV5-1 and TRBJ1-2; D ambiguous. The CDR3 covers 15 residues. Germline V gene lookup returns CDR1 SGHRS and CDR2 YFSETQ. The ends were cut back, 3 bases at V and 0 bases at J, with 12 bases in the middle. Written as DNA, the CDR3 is TGCGCCAGCAGCTCCGTGGGCCAAACTAACTATGGCTACACCTTC. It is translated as CASSSVGQTNYGYTF.

CDR3 protein: CAWSHGTGRYEQYF. The CDR3 nucleotides are TGTGCCTGGAGTCACGGGACAGGGAGATACGAGCAGTACTTC. V is TRBV30 and J is TRBJ2-7; the match to TRBD1 covers 9 bases. This CDR3 spans 14 amino acids. Germline values: CDR1 GTSNPN, CDR2 SVGIG (reference sequence). The V and J ends lost 2 bases and 4 bases, in that order; junction bases with no gene match: 6.

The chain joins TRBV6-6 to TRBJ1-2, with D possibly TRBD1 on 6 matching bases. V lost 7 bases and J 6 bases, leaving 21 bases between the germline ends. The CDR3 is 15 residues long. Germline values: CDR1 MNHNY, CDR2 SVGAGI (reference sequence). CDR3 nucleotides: TGTGCCAGCACCGGAAAACAGGGAACCCTCCATGGCTACACCTTC. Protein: CASTGKQGTLHGYTF.

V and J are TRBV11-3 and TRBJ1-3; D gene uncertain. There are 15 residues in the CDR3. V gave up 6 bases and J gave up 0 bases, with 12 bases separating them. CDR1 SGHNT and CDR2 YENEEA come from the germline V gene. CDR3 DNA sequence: TGTGCCAGCAGTCCTCGGGATAGCTCTGGAAACACCATATATTTT. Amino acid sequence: CASSPRDSSGNTIYF. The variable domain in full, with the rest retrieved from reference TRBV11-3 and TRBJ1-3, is EAGVVQSPRYKIIEKKQPVAFWCNPISGHNTLYWYLQNLGQGPELLIRYENEEAVDDSQLPKDRFSAERLKGVDSTLKIQPAELGDSAVYLCASSPRDSSGNTIYFGEGSWLTVV.

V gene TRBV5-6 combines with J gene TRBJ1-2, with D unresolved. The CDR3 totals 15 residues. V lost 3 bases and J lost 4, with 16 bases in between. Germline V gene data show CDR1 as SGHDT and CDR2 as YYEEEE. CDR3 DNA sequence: TGTGCCAGCAGCTCCCGGGAACCCCGGGGCTATGGCTACACCTTC. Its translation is CASSSREPRGYGYTF.

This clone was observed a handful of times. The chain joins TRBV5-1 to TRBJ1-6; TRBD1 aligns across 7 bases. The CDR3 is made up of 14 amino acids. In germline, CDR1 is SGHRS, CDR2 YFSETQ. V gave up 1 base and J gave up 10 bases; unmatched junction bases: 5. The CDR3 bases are TGCGCCAGCAGCTTGCAGGGGGAAGGATCACCCCTCCACTTT. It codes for CASSLQGEGSPLHF. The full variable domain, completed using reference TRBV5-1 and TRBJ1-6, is KAGVTQTPRYLIKTRGQQVTLSCSPISGHRSVSWYQQTPGQGLQFLFEYFSETQRNKGNFPGRFSGRQFSNSRSEMNVSTLELGDSALYLCASSLQGEGSPLHFGNGTRLTVT.

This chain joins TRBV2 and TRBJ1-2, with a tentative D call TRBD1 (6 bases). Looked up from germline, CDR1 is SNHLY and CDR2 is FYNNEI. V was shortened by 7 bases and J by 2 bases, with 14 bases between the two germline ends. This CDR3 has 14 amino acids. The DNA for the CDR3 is TGTGCCAGCAACCCCCAGGACAGCAACTATGGCTACACCTTC. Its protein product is CASNPQDSNYGYTF.

This chain's CDR3 is CASSQDRGTGELFF. The CDR3 coding sequence is TGCGCCAGCAGCCAGGACAGGGGCACCGGGGAGCTGTTTTTT. V and J are TRBV5-1 and TRBJ2-2; 9 bases fit TRBD1. The junction had 2 bases not matched to a gene; V was cut back by 4 bases and J by 4 bases. CDR1 is SGHRS and CDR2 is YFSETQ in the germline V gene. This CDR3 is 14 amino acids long.

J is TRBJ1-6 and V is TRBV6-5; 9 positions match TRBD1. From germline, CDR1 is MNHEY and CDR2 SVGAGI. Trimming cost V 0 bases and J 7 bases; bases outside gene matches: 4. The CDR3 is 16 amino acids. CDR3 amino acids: CASSYSSGQGNSPLHF. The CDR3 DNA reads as TGTGCCAGCAGTTACTCTTCGGGACAGGGCAATTCACCCCTCCACTTT.